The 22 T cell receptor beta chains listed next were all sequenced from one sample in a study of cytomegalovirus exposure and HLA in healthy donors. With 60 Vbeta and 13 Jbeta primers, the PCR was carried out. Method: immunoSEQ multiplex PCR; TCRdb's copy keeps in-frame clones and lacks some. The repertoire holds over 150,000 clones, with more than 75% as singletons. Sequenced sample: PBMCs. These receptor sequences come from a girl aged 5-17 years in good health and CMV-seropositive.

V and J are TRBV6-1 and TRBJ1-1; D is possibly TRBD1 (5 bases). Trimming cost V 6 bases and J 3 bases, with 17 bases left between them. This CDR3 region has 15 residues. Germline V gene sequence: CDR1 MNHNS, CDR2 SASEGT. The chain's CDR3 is CASRAWGGGDTEAFF. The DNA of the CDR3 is TGTGCCAGCAGGGCTTGGGGCGGTGGGGACACTGAAGCTTTCTTT.

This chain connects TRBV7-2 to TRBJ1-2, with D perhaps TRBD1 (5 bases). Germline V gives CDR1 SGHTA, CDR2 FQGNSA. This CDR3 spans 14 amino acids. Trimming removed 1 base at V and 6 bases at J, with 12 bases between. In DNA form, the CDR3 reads TGTGCCAGCAGCTTAGTTAGGGGCGCACATGGCTACACCTTC. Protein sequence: CASSLVRGAHGYTF.

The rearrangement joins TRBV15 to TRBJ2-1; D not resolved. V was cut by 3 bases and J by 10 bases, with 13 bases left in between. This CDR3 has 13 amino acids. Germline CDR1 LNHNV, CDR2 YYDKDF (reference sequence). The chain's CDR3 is CATSRSLAGEQFF. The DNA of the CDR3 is TGTGCCACCAGCAGGTCCCTGGCCGGGGAGCAGTTCTTC.

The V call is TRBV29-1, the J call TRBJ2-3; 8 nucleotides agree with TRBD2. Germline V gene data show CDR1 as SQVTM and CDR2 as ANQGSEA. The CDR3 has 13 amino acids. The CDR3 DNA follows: TGCAGTGGTCTAGCGGGCGATAGAGATACGCAGTATTTT. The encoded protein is CSGLAGDRDTQYF.

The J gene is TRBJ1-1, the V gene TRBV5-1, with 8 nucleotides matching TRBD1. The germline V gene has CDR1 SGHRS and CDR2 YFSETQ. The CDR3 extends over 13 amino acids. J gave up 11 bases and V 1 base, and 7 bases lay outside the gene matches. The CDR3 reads CASSLPGQVFAFF. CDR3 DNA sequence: TGCGCCAGCAGCTTGCCGGGACAGGTTTTTGCTTTCTTT.

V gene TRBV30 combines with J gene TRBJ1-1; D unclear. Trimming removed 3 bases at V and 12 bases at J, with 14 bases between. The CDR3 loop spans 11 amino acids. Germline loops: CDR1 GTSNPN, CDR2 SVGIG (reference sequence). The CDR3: CAWSGGRGTFF. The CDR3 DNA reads TGTGCCTGGAGCGGAGGGCGGGGAACTTTCTTT.

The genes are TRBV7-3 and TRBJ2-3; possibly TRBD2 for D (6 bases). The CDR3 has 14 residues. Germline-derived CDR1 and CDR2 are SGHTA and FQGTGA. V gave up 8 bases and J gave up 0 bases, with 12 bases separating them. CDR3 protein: CASGVGGSTDTQYF. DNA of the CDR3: TGTGCCAGCGGAGTGGGGGGAAGCACAGATACGCAGTATTTT.

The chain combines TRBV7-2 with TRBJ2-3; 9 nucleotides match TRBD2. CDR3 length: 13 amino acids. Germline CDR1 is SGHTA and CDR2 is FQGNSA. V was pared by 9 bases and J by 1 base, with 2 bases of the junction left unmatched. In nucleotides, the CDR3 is TGTGCCAGTATAGCGGGGGGCACAGATACGCAGTATTTT. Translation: CASIAGGTDTQYF.

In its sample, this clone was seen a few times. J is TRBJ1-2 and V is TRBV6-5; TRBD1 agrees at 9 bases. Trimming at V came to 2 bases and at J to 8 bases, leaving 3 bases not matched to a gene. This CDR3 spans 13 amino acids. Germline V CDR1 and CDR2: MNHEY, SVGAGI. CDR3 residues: CASSYDRGYGYTF. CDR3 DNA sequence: TGTGCCAGCAGTTACGACAGGGGGTACGGCTACACCTTC.

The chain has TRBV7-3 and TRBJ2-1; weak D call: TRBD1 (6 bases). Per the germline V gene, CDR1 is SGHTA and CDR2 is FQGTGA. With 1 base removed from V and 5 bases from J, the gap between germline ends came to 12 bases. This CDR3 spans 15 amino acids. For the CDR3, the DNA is TGTGCCAGCAGCTTAAACCCACAGGGAAACAATGAGCAGTTCTTC. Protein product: CASSLNPQGNNEQFF.

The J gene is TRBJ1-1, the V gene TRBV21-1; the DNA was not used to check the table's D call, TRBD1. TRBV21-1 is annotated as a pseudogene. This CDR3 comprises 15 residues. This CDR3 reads CASSRGTQGYTEAFF. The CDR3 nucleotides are TGTGCCAGCAGCAGAGGGACACAGGGATATACTGAAGCTTTCTTT.

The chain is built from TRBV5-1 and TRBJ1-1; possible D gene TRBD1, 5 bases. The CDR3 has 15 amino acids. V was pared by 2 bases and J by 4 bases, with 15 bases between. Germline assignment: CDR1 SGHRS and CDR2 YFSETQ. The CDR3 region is CASSLGFGGGTEAFF. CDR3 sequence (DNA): TGCGCCAGCAGCTTAGGGTTCGGGGGTGGCACTGAAGCTTTCTTT.

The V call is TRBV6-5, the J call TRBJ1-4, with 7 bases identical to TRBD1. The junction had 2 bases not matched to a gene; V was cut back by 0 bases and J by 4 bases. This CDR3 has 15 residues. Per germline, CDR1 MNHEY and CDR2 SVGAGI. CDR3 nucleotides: TGTGCCAGCAGTTACTCGGGACAGTTTAATGAAAAACTGTTTTTT. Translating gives CASSYSGQFNEKLFF.

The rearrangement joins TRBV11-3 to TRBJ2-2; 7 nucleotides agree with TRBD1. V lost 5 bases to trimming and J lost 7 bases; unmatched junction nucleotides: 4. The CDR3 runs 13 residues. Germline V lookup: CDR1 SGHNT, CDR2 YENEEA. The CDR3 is CASSRRQGGELFF. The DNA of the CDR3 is TGTGCCAGCAGCCGTAGACAGGGCGGGGAGCTGTTTTTT.

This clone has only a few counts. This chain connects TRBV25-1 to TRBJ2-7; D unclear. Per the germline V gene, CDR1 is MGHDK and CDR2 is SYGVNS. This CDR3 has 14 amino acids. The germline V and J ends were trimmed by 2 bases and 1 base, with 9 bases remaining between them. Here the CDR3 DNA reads TGTGCCAGCAGTGAACCCCAATCATCCTACGAGCAGTACTTC. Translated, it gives CASSEPQSSYEQYF.

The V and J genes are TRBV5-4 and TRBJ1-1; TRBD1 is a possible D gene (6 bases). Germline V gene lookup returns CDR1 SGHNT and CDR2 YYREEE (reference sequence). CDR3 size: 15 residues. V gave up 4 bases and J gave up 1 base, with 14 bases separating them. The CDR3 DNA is TGTGCCAGCAGCGCACGACAGGAGAGGAACACTGAAGCTTTCTTT. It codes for CASSARQERNTEAFF.

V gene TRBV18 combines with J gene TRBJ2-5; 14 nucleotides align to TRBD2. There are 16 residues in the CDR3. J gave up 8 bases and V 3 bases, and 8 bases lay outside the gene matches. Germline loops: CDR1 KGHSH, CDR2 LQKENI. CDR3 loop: CASSPSGLAGGATQYF. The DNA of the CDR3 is TGTGCCAGCTCACCTTCCGGACTAGCGGGGGGAGCAACCCAGTACTTC.

The CDR3 bases are TGTGCCAGTAGCCCTGGGCAGGACTACGAGCAGTACTTC. This gives the protein CASSPGQDYEQYF. V usage is TRBV19 and J usage is TRBJ2-7; no clear D gene. Germline loops: CDR1 LNHDA, CDR2 SQIVND (reference sequence). With 6 bases removed from V and 3 bases from J, the gap between germline ends came to 12 bases. The CDR3 consists of 13 residues.

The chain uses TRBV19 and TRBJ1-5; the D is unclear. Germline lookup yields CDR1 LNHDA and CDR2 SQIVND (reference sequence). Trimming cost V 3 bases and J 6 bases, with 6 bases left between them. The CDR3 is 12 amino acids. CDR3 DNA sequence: TGTGCCAGTAGTATGGCGGGTCAGCCCCAGCATTTT. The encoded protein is CASSMAGQPQHF.

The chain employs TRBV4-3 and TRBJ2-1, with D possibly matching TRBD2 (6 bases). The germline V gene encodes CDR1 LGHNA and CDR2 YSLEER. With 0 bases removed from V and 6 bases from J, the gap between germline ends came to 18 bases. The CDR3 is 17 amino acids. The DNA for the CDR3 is TGCGCCAGCAGCCAAGAAAGAGCGGGTGTCCTAGCCAATGAGCAGTTCTTC. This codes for CASSQERAGVLANEQFF.

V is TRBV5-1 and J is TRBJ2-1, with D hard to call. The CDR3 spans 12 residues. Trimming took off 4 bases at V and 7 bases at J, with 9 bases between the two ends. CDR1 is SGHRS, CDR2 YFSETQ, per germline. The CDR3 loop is CASSELANEQFF. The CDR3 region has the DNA TGCGCCAGCAGCGAATTGGCTAATGAGCAGTTCTTC.

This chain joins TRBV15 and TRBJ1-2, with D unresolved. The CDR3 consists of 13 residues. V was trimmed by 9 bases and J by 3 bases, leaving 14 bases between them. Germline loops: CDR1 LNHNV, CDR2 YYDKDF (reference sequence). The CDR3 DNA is TGTGCCACTACCTCCGGCGGAGACTATGGCTACACCTTC. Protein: CATTSGGDYGYTF.